This TCR beta chain was recorded in a study of PD-1 blockade in classical Hodgkin lymphoma. This sample's time point: newly diagnosed, previously untreated cHL patient sample. Generated by immunoSEQ multiplex PCR, the TCRdb table keeps only in-frame clones and is missing some. In the table there are 15,000 or so clones, roughly 86% of which are singletons. Per the germline V gene, CDR1 is MNHEY and CDR2 is SMNVEV (reference sequence). The CDR3 spans 12 residues. With 6 bases removed from V and 9 bases from J, the gap between germline ends came to 14 bases. The origin of this receptor is a human donor with classical Hodgkin lymphoma. The V call is TRBV27, the J call TRBJ1-2, with D possibly being TRBD1 (6 bases). Sequencing was done on a sample of peripheral blood mononuclear cells (PBMCs). The CDR3 coding sequence is TGTGCCAGCAGAGAGACAGGAGGTCGCTACACCTTC. Translated, it gives CASRETGGRYTF.